The 26 T cell receptor beta chains given below trace back to one sample, sequenced in a study of cytomegalovirus exposure and HLA in healthy donors. Researchers ran the PCR with 60 Vbeta and 13 Jbeta primers. Produced via immunoSEQ multiplex PCR; TCRdb's table is partial and in-frame only. The clone table shows 100,000 to 150,000 clones, with the ten largest holding roughly 1.6%. Sequenced material: PBMCs. Receptor source: a woman aged 40 to 50 in good health and CMV-seronegative.

The CDR3 sequence: CASSTTVREPQHF. The CDR3 nucleotides are TGTGCCAGTAGTACCACGGTGAGAGAGCCCCAGCATTTT. The chain joins TRBV19 to TRBJ1-5; D not certain. The CDR3 length is 13 residues. V lost 4 bases and J 8 bases, leaving 12 bases between the germline ends. Per germline, CDR1 LNHDA and CDR2 SQIVND (reference sequence).

CDR3 region: CASSYAGGRGTGELFF. The DNA of the CDR3 is TGTGCCAGCAGTTACGCCGGGGGGCGCGGTACCGGGGAGCTGTTTTTT. The chain carries TRBV6-5 and TRBJ2-2; TRBD2 is a possible D gene (7 bases). Germline lookup yields CDR1 MNHEY and CDR2 SVGAGI. The CDR3 length is 16 residues. V was cut by 2 bases and J by 5 bases, with 15 bases left in between.

V and J are TRBV6-1 and TRBJ2-5, with no clear D. The CDR3 extends over 11 amino acids. CDR1 is MNHNS and CDR2 is SASEGT in the germline V gene. With 10 bases removed from V and 0 bases from J, the gap between germline ends came to 6 bases. This CDR3 is CATVYQETQYF. DNA of the CDR3: TGTGCCACCGTGTACCAAGAGACCCAGTACTTC.

The chain joins TRBV15 to TRBJ1-5, with D perhaps TRBD1 (5 bases). The CDR3 spans 16 residues. CDR1 is LNHNV, CDR2 YYDKDF, per germline (reference sequence). Trimming cost V 0 bases and J 1 base, with 10 bases left between them. DNA for the CDR3: TGTGCCACCAGCAGAGATCAGGGCAGCAGCAATCAGCCCCAGCATTTT. It yields the protein CATSRDQGSSNQPQHF.

The chain joins TRBV19 to TRBJ2-3; 8 bases align to TRBD1. The germline CDR1 and CDR2 sequences are LNHDA and SQIVND (reference sequence). After removal of 6 bases from V and 1 base from J, the junction contained 12 bases not matched to a gene. The CDR3 runs 17 residues. This CDR3 reads CASSDFSGQGRTDTQYF. The CDR3 DNA reads as TGTGCCAGTAGCGATTTCTCCGGACAGGGACGCACAGATACGCAGTATTTT.

This chain connects TRBV4-3 to TRBJ2-2; TRBD1 matches 11 bases. Germline values: CDR1 LGHNA, CDR2 YSLEER. J was trimmed by 4 bases and V by 6 bases; bases with no gene match: 4. CDR3 size: 15 residues. CDR3 amino acids: CASRDRGPGTGELFF. The CDR3, as DNA: TGCGCCAGCAGGGACAGGGGGCCGGGCACCGGGGAGCTGTTTTTT.

V usage is TRBV4-3 and J usage is TRBJ1-4, with a tentative D call TRBD1 (5 bases). Trimming shortened V by 4 bases and J by 10 bases, and 22 bases separated the two germline ends. The CDR3 runs 16 residues. CDR1 and CDR2 (germline): LGHNA, YSLEER. CDR3 DNA sequence: TGCGCCAGCAGCCCCTACTCAATCTCACCCGGGGGAAAACTGTTTTTT. Translation: CASSPYSISPGGKLFF.

The chain is built from TRBV7-3 and TRBJ2-7; D might be TRBD1 (5 bases). Trimming left V 5 bases short and J 7 bases short, with 12 bases between. CDR1 and CDR2 from the germline V gene are SGHTA and FQGTGA. The CDR3 loop spans 12 amino acids. CDR3: CASSRPGAEQYF. In DNA, the CDR3 is TGTGCCAGCAGCCGTCCTGGGGCTGAGCAGTACTTC.

The chain has TRBV27 and TRBJ1-1, with D possibly matching TRBD1 (5 bases). This CDR3 contains 16 residues. Trimming pared 6 bases from V and 0 bases from J, leaving 17 bases between. Germline assignment: CDR1 MNHEY and CDR2 SMNVEV (reference sequence). DNA for the CDR3: TGTGCCAGCAGGCGACAGTACCTAGAAATGAACACTGAAGCTTTCTTT. Its protein is CASRRQYLEMNTEAFF.

This sequence joins TRBV6-1 and TRBJ2-7, with 8 bases fitting TRBD1. Germline V lookup: CDR1 MNHNS, CDR2 SASEGT. V lost 7 bases and J lost 4; bases outside the gene matches: 9. The CDR3 runs 14 residues. The DNA of the CDR3 is TGTGCCAGCACCCCGCGACAGGGGACGTACGAGCAGTACGTC. It yields the protein CASTPRQGTYEQYV.

The chain is built from TRBV28 and TRBJ1-5; TRBD1 matches at 7 bases. The germline V gene has CDR1 MDHEN and CDR2 SYDVKM. After removal of 6 bases from V and 6 bases from J, the junction contained 8 bases not matched to a gene. This CDR3 region has 14 residues. CDR3 amino acids: CASRGQRGGQPQHF. CDR3 bases: TGTGCCAGCAGGGGACAGAGGGGCGGTCAGCCCCAGCATTTT.

The rearrangement uses TRBV7-6 and TRBJ2-2, with D hard to call. V lost 1 base to trimming and J lost 5 bases, with 8 bases between them. CDR3 length: 14 residues. CDR1 is SGHVS, CDR2 FNYEAQ, per germline. The CDR3 region is CASSLGDGTGELFF. For the CDR3, the DNA is TGTGCCAGCAGCTTAGGTGACGGGACCGGGGAGCTGTTTTTT.

J is TRBJ2-1 and V is TRBV9; no clear D. Per germline, CDR1 SGDLS and CDR2 YYNGEE. V was shortened by 3 bases and J by 3 bases, with 19 bases between the two germline ends. The CDR3 is 17 amino acids. The CDR3 DNA sequence: TGTGCCAGCAGCGGCGAGCTTACTTTGACTGGCTACAATGAGCAGTTCTTC. Protein sequence: CASSGELTLTGYNEQFF. Together with reference TRBV9 and TRBJ2-1, the CDR3 gives the full variable domain: DSGVTQTPKHLITATGQRVTLRCSPRSGDLSVYWYQQSLDQGLQFLIQYYNGEERAKGNILERFSAQQFPDLHSELNLSSLELGDSALYFCASSGELTLTGYNEQFFGPGTRLTVL.

This sequence joins TRBV7-9 and TRBJ2-3, with 9 bases that match TRBD2. V dropped 4 bases and J dropped 4; count of bases not matched to a gene: 9. Germline CDR1 reads SEHNR; CDR2 reads FQNEAQ (reference sequence). This CDR3 is 16 amino acids long. The CDR3 DNA reads TGTGCCAGCAGCTCGGAACTAGCGGGTGCTTCAGATACGCAGTATTTT. Encoded protein: CASSSELAGASDTQYF.

The chain has TRBV5-1 and TRBJ1-2, with TRBD1 matching over 7 bases. The CDR3 contains 13 residues. V lost 5 bases, J lost 4 bases, and 5 bases stayed unmatched. From germline, CDR1 is SGHRS and CDR2 YFSETQ. As DNA, the CDR3 is TGCGCCAGCAGGACAGGGTCTGTCTATGGCTACACCTTC. This sequence encodes CASRTGSVYGYTF.

The V and J genes are TRBV7-3 and TRBJ2-3; D unclear. CDR1 is SGHTA, CDR2 FQGTGA, per germline. The length of the CDR3 is 13 residues. V was clipped by 5 bases and J by 3 bases, with 9 bases between them. CDR3 nucleotide sequence: TGTGCCAGCAGCGTTATGTTGACAGATACGCAGTATTTT. It encodes CASSVMLTDTQYF.

This sequence joins TRBV7-9 and TRBJ2-2; 10 bases match TRBD1. There are 16 residues in the CDR3. Germline CDR1 and CDR2: SEHNR and FQNEAQ (reference sequence). Trimming took 5 bases from V and 3 from J; bases not matched to a gene: 6. Here the CDR3 DNA reads TGTGCCAGCAGCGCCCCGGGACAGGGGTACACCGGGGAGCTGTTTTTT. It is translated as CASSAPGQGYTGELFF.

This sequence joins TRBV5-8 and TRBJ2-7; 8 positions match TRBD1. V gave up 4 bases and J gave up 0 bases; unmatched junction bases: 6. The CDR3 is 15 residues long. The germline V gene has CDR1 SGHTS and CDR2 YDEGEE. This CDR3 reads CASSERQGTSYEQYF. In nucleotides, the CDR3 is TGTGCCAGCAGCGAAAGACAGGGGACCTCCTACGAGCAGTACTTC.

The CDR3 DNA is TGTGCCAGCTCACCAAATCGAGCCGGTGATTATAGCAATCAGCCCCAGCATTTT. Translated, it gives CASSPNRAGDYSNQPQHF. The chain carries TRBV18 and TRBJ1-5; D gene unclear. The V end lost 2 bases, the J end lost 0 bases, and 17 bases lay between the germline ends. The CDR3 runs 18 residues. Germline V gene sequence: CDR1 KGHSH, CDR2 LQKENI. The full variable domain, its missing parts supplied by reference TRBV18 and TRBJ1-5, is NAGVMQNPRHLVRRRGQEARLRCSPMKGHSHVYWYRQLPEEGLKFMVYLQKENIIDESGMPKERFSAEFPKEGPSILRIQQVVRGDSAAYFCASSPNRAGDYSNQPQHFGDGTRLSIL.

V usage is TRBV28 and J usage is TRBJ1-1; 11 bases line up with TRBD1. Losses at the gene ends were 4 bases for V and 3 bases for J; bases not matched to a gene: 10. Germline lookup yields CDR1 MDHEN and CDR2 SYDVKM. The length of the CDR3 is 17 residues. The CDR3 region has the DNA TGTGCCAGCAGTTACATCCGGACAGGGGGCCTCGACACTGAAGCTTTCTTT. Translating it yields CASSYIRTGGLDTEAFF.

The CDR3 coding sequence is TGTGCCAGCAGAAAAAACACAGGGGACCCTAACTATGGCTACACCTTC. Residues: CASRKNTGDPNYGYTF. The chain is built from TRBV7-8 and TRBJ1-2; 7 nucleotides match TRBD1. There are 16 residues in the CDR3. V shed 6 bases and J 0 bases; nucleotides not matched to a gene: 10. Germline V lookup: CDR1 SGHVS, CDR2 FQNEAQ.

The V call is TRBV6-1, the J call TRBJ1-1, with 11 bases lining up with TRBD1. The V and J ends lost 3 bases and 3 bases, in that order; junction bases with no gene match: 3. The CDR3 is 15 amino acids. The germline gives CDR1 MNHNS, CDR2 SASEGT. The CDR3 is CASSEGTGGYTEAFF. The CDR3 region has the DNA TGTGCCAGCAGTGAGGGGACAGGGGGGTACACTGAAGCTTTCTTT.

V and J are TRBV5-4 and TRBJ1-1; 7 positions agree with TRBD1. CDR1 SGHNT and CDR2 YYREEE come from the germline V gene (reference sequence). This CDR3 has 14 amino acids. After removal of 9 bases from V and 1 base from J, the junction contained 9 bases not matched to a gene. The DNA of the CDR3 is TGTGCCACCCTTCCAGGGGGAGGGAACACTGAAGCTTTCTTT. Its translation: CATLPGGGNTEAFF.

The chain employs TRBV18 and TRBJ2-6; D perhaps matches TRBD1 (6 bases). V lost 3 bases to trimming and J lost 9 bases, with 12 bases between them. The CDR3 consists of 14 residues. In germline, CDR1 is KGHSH, CDR2 LQKENI. CDR3 loop: CASSPEGGGNVLTF. In nucleotides, the CDR3 is TGTGCCAGCTCACCGGAAGGGGGTGGCAACGTCCTGACTTTC.

The chain uses TRBV5-1 and TRBJ2-2; possible D gene TRBD2, 5 bases. V was trimmed by 6 bases and J by 4 bases, leaving 13 bases between them. Per germline, CDR1 SGHRS and CDR2 YFSETQ. The CDR3 is 14 residues long. The chain's CDR3 is CASKSLGITGELFF. The CDR3 bases are TGCGCCAGCAAATCACTAGGGATCACCGGGGAGCTGTTTTTT.

The chain has TRBV10-3 and TRBJ1-1; maybe TRBD1 (5 bases). V lost 11 bases, J lost 1 base, and 14 bases lay in between. CDR1 and CDR2 (germline): ENHRY, SYGVKD. The CDR3 runs 13 residues. CDR3 protein: CAVQGDANTEAFF. In DNA, the CDR3 is TGTGCCGTCCAGGGTGATGCGAACACTGAAGCTTTCTTT.